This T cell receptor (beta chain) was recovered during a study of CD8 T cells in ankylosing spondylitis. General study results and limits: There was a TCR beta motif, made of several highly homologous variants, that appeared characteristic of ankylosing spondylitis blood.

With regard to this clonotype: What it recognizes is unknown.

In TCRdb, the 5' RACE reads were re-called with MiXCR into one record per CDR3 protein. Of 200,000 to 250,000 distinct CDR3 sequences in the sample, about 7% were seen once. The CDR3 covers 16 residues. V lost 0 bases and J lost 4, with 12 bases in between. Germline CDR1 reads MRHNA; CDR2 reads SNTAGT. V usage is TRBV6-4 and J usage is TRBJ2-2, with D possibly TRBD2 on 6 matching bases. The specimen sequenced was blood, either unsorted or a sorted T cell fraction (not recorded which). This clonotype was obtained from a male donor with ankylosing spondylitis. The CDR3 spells CASSDSRTSPTGELFF. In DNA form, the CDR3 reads TGTGCCAGCAGTGACTCGAGAACTAGCCCCACCGGGGAGCTGTTTTTT.